This T cell receptor (beta chain) stems from a study of T cell repertoires in cytomegalovirus infection (dated by TCRdb to about 2019). Regarding the research as a whole: Because public TCR beta signatures pointed to carriage of CMV infection together with the matching HLA type, the HLA type of each donor mattered for the analysis.

Based on the germline V gene, the CDR1 and CDR2 sequences are SGHTA and FQGNSA. The CDR3 starts with the cysteine, ends with the phenylalanine, and has 16 residues. Solely the CDR3 DNA is kept, with 48 bases framed from the first base. V and J lose 5 bases and 2 bases, and a span of 18 bases separates them. This clonotype was picked up many times. It lacks a known antigen. No clone much larger than this one lies a single base away; base qualities are absent. Beyond this particular receptor, the publication reports: The ex vivo response was dominated by HLA-C-restricted CMV-specific TCR beta clonotypes, which also provided the single most frequent clonotype in two of eight donors. Cumulative frequency of public TCR beta family members discriminated carriers of CMV infection plus the relevant HLA type in this cohort and an independent approximately 370-donor cohort.

The instrument was an Illumina HiSeq 1500. Using fastp trimming at Q25 and MiXCR clonotype assembly, TCRdb reanalyzed the public sequencing data and kept in-frame beta chains. One record per CDR3 amino acid sequence lists the most common genes and DNA. This sample gives more than 400,000 distinct CDR3 sequences in total; approximately 25% of them show up just once. Around 14% of the sample comes from the top ten. The TCR was taken from a human donor in good health (CMV status not recorded). Some clones in this sample may be carry-over from other donors' samples. The chain uses TRBV7-2 and TRBJ1-2, with a weak D call of TRBD1 (6 bases match). The sample consisted of PBMCs. This receptor has the CDR3 CASSINLGGINYGYTF. The nucleotide sequence is given as TGTGCCAGCAGCATCAACCTGGGGGGCATCAACTATGGCTACACCTTC.